The 3 T cell receptor beta chains presented below share a single source sample, sequenced in a study of metastatic and nonmetastatic thyroid tumors. TCRdb re-called the PCR reads via MiXCR. The sample has under 30,000 clones, less than 25% seen once. Thyroid surgery had not been preceded by any treatment in any patient. Specimen: blood. All receptors derive from a female donor with papillary thyroid cancer or a benign thyroid nodule (not recorded which). Some clones in this sample may be carry-over from other donors' samples.

The chain uses TRBV30 and TRBJ2-3, with 11 bases aligning to TRBD2. The V gene end was trimmed by 4 bases and the J gene end by 2 bases; junction bases not matched to a gene: 8. Germline assignment: CDR1 GTSNPN and CDR2 SVGIG (reference sequence). The CDR3 runs to 16 residues. The CDR3 nucleotides read TGTGCCTGGACCCACCCGGGACTAGCGGACACAGATACGCAGTATTTT. Residues: CAWTHPGLADTDTQYF.

Only a few counts were recorded for this clone. One junction end does not reproduce the germline sequence, and a read error may be involved. The chain uses TRBV6-2 or TRBV6-3 and TRBJ2-7; 9 nucleotides line up with TRBD2. CDR3 length: 15 residues. The V gene's germline CDR1 is MNHEY and CDR2 SVGEGT. The CDR3, as DNA: TGTGCCAGCAGTTACTCGACCGGGACTAGCTTGAGATTGAACTTC. It codes for CASSYSTGTSLRLNF.

This clone rates as medium-sized. J is TRBJ2-2 and V is TRBV12-3 or TRBV12-4; maybe TRBD2 (5 bases). Trimming took off 6 bases at V and 4 bases at J, with 15 bases between the two ends. The CDR3 extends over 15 amino acids. The DNA for the CDR3 is TGTGCCAGCAGAATTCTGGTGGGGAGCACCGGGGAGCTGTTTTTT. Protein product: CASRILVGSTGELFF.